One sample yielded the 32 T cell receptor beta chains listed below, sequenced in a study of identifying expanded T cells in peripheral blood. Clones were read by immunoSEQ multiplex PCR, and TCRdb kept only the in-frame ones, dropping some. The table has tens of thousands of clones, approximately 88% seen once. The sequencing input was blood. These receptors came from a person between 18 and 75 years old in good health.

The rearrangement joins TRBV9 to TRBJ2-5; TRBD2 agrees at 11 bases. This CDR3 spans 16 amino acids. V lost 0 bases and J lost 5; bases outside the gene matches: 6. The germline V gene has CDR1 SGDLS and CDR2 YYNGEE. This CDR3 is CASSVGSSGGAETQYF. The CDR3, as DNA: TGTGCCAGCAGCGTAGGGAGTAGCGGGGGGGCGGAGACCCAGTACTTC.

The rearrangement links TRBV21-1 to TRBJ2-5. TRBV21-1 is recorded as a pseudogene. The CDR3 extends over 14 amino acids. The CDR3 nucleotides read TGTGCCAGCTCATATAGGCGAGAGGGGGAGACCCAGTACTTC. Encoded protein: CASSYRREGETQYF.

The rearrangement links TRBV18 to TRBJ2-5, with a possible D match to TRBD2 (6 bases). Germline lookup yields CDR1 KGHSH and CDR2 LQKENI. Between the trimmed V and J ends, which lost 0 bases and 4 bases, there was a span of 12 bases. The CDR3 has 15 residues. The CDR3 here is CASSPPSRGRETQYF. In nucleotides, the CDR3 is TGTGCCAGCTCACCACCGTCCCGGGGGAGAGAGACCCAGTACTTC.

This CDR3 is CASRGGSPEAFF. In nucleotides, the CDR3 is TGTGCCAGCAGGGGGGGGAGTCCTGAAGCTTTCTTT. The rearrangement links TRBV6-1 to TRBJ1-1; D is possibly TRBD1 (5 bases). Trimming took 6 bases from V and 6 from J, leaving 11 bases between them. The CDR3 has 12 residues. CDR1 MNHNS and CDR2 SASEGT come from the germline V gene.

The chain combines TRBV27 with TRBJ2-7; TRBD1 matches at 8 bases. The germline V gene encodes CDR1 MNHEY and CDR2 SMNVEV (reference sequence). This CDR3 is built from 13 residues. The V segment lost 6 bases and the J segment 4 bases; nucleotides outside the gene matches: 5. The CDR3: CASSGTGFYEQYF. The CDR3 coding sequence is TGTGCCAGCAGCGGGACAGGTTTTTACGAGCAGTACTTC.

This rearrangement joins TRBV10-3 to TRBJ2-2; 8 bases line up with TRBD2. Losses at the gene ends were 4 bases for V and 1 base for J; bases not matched to a gene: 2. Germline lookup yields CDR1 ENHRY and CDR2 SYGVKD. The CDR3 has 15 residues. The CDR3, as DNA: TGTGCCATCAGTGTGCGGGGGGAGAACACCGGGGAGCTGTTTTTT. This codes for CAISVRGENTGELFF.

The CDR3 sequence: CASSVTGVAGELFF. The CDR3 nucleotides are TGTGCCAGCAGTGTGACAGGGGTGGCCGGGGAGCTGTTTTTT. This chain uses TRBV25-1 with TRBJ2-2, with TRBD1 matching 8 bases. The CDR3 runs 14 residues. The junction had 4 bases not matched to a gene; V was cut back by 4 bases and J by 6 bases. Germline V gives CDR1 MGHDK, CDR2 SYGVNS.

This chain joins TRBV5-1 and TRBJ2-2; 9 bases are shared with TRBD1. The trim removed 5 bases at V and 5 bases at J, leaving 7 bases unmatched. The CDR3 covers 15 residues. CDR1 and CDR2 from the germline V gene are SGHRS and YFSETQ. In nucleotides, the CDR3 is TGCGCCAGCAGGTCCGGGACAGGGCGGACCGGGGAGCTGTTTTTT. Its translation is CASRSGTGRTGELFF.

The V and J genes are TRBV28 and TRBJ2-1; 7 bases match TRBD1. Germline trimming cut 5 bases from V and 12 bases from J; bases unmatched to any gene: 13. The CDR3 loop spans 14 amino acids. Germline lookup yields CDR1 MDHEN and CDR2 SYDVKM. The CDR3 here is CASSPGTAGTWQFF. CDR3 nucleotides: TGTGCCAGCAGTCCGGGGACAGCCGGGACGTGGCAGTTCTTC.

The count of this clone is one. J is TRBJ2-2 and V is TRBV9; possible D gene TRBD1, 6 bases. Per the germline V gene, CDR1 is SGDLS and CDR2 is YYNGEE. This CDR3 is built from 16 residues. V dropped 0 bases and J dropped 6 bases, with 15 bases sitting between them. For the CDR3, the DNA is TGTGCCAGCAGCGTAGCCGGGACAACGATTTCCGGGGAGCTGTTTTTT. This translates into CASSVAGTTISGELFF.

The rearrangement joins TRBV5-1 to TRBJ2-5; D uncertain. Per the germline V gene, CDR1 is SGHRS and CDR2 is YFSETQ. The CDR3 is made up of 11 amino acids. Between the trimmed V and J ends, which lost 4 bases and 4 bases, there was a span of 5 bases. The CDR3 DNA reads TGCGCCAGCAGCGCGACAGAGACCCAGTACTTC. It codes for CASSATETQYF.

V gene TRBV6-1 combines with J gene TRBJ1-5; 9 nucleotides match TRBD1. This CDR3 comprises 15 residues. V lost 5 bases and J lost 4; bases outside the gene matches: 6. Germline lookup yields CDR1 MNHNS and CDR2 SASEGT. The CDR3, as DNA: TGTGCCAGCAGTACCGAGACAGGGGGGAATCAGCCCCAGCATTTT. This sequence encodes CASSTETGGNQPQHF.

The rearrangement uses TRBV5-1 and TRBJ2-7; 8 bases align to TRBD1. Germline V gives CDR1 SGHRS, CDR2 YFSETQ. The CDR3 is 14 residues long. V gave up 2 bases and J gave up 0 bases; unmatched junction bases: 1. The CDR3 is CASSFGTGSYEQYF. CDR3 coding DNA: TGCGCCAGCAGCTTCGGGACAGGCTCCTACGAGCAGTACTTC.

This clone was seen a handful of times. The chain combines TRBV28 with TRBJ1-2; tentatively, D is TRBD1 (6 bases). This CDR3 has 13 residues. CDR1 and CDR2 (germline): MDHEN, SYDVKM. V dropped 10 bases and J dropped 8 bases, with 20 bases sitting between them. CDR3 residues: CATRRAGEGGYTF. The DNA of the CDR3 is TGTGCCACCCGCCGGGCAGGGGAGGGCGGCTACACCTTC.

The chain recombines TRBV5-8 with TRBJ2-5, with 8 nucleotides matching TRBD1. V gave up 3 bases and J gave up 1 base; unmatched junction bases: 5. Per the germline V gene, CDR1 is SGHTS and CDR2 is YDEGEE. This CDR3 has 15 residues. Here the CDR3 reads CASSSGTGVQETQYF. The CDR3 nucleotides are TGTGCCAGCAGCTCCGGGACAGGTGTCCAAGAGACCCAGTACTTC.

This chain joins TRBV18 and TRBJ1-3, with D possibly TRBD1 on 5 matching bases. V was clipped by 2 bases and J by 8 bases, with 10 bases between them. The CDR3 contains 13 residues. The germline gives CDR1 KGHSH, CDR2 LQKENI. The CDR3 DNA is TGTGCCAGCTCACCAGAGGGGCTACACACCATATATTTT. It yields the protein CASSPEGLHTIYF.

The DNA of the CDR3 is TGCGCCAGCAGCCCTGGGACTAGCGGGGAGGCTCTGACAGATACGCAGTATTTT. It encodes CASSPGTSGEALTDTQYF. The genes are TRBV4-1 and TRBJ2-3; 13 nucleotides match TRBD2. The J segment lost 3 bases and the V segment lost 4 bases, leaving 10 bases of the junction unmatched. CDR1 and CDR2 from the germline V gene are MGHRA and YSYEKL. The CDR3 has 18 amino acids.

The rearrangement joins TRBV5-1 to TRBJ1-2; 9 positions match TRBD1. Trimming cost V 0 bases and J 0 bases; bases outside gene matches: 6. Germline V CDR1 and CDR2: SGHRS, YFSETQ. This CDR3 comprises 17 residues. CDR3 loop: CASSLGQGDYSNYGYTF. The CDR3 region has the DNA TGCGCCAGCAGCTTGGGACAGGGGGACTATTCTAACTATGGCTACACCTTC.

The rearrangement links TRBV7-6 to TRBJ2-1, with D unclear. CDR1 SGHVS and CDR2 FNYEAQ come from the germline V gene. The V gene lost 6 bases and the J gene lost 3 bases, with 12 bases spanning the gap. The CDR3 covers 14 residues. The CDR3 DNA sequence: TGTGCCAGCAGTCCGACGCCAGGCTACAATGAGCAGTTCTTC. Protein sequence: CASSPTPGYNEQFF.

The CDR3 coding sequence is TGTGCCAGCAGCCCGGCACTAGCATACAATGAGCAGTTCTTC. It is translated as CASSPALAYNEQFF. The rearrangement joins TRBV28 to TRBJ2-1, with D possibly matching TRBD2 (6 bases). This CDR3 has 14 residues. CDR1 is MDHEN, CDR2 SYDVKM, per germline. The V end lost 6 bases, the J end lost 4 bases, and 13 bases lay between the germline ends.

This chain links TRBV5-6 with TRBJ1-1; perhaps TRBD1 as D (5 bases). CDR3 length: 14 amino acids. Germline V gives CDR1 SGHDT, CDR2 YYEEEE. The V and J ends lost 2 bases and 4 bases respectively, with 12 bases between them. The CDR3 nucleotides read TGTGCCAGCAGCTTCCCCGGGGGTCGCACTGAAGCTTTCTTT. Its translation: CASSFPGGRTEAFF.

The V and J genes are TRBV11-2 and TRBJ1-3; tentative D call: TRBD1 (5 bases). The CDR3 loop spans 15 amino acids. Germline loops: CDR1 SGHAT, CDR2 FQNNGV. The germline V and J ends were trimmed by 0 bases and 3 bases, with 9 bases remaining between them. CDR3 in DNA: TGTGCCAGCAGCTTAGACAGGGTACGTGGAAACACCATATATTTT. It translates to CASSLDRVRGNTIYF. Full variable domain (outside the CDR3, taken from reference TRBV11-2 and TRBJ1-3): EAGVAQSPRYKIIEKRQSVAFWCNPISGHATLYWYQQILGQGPKLLIQFQNNGVVDDSQLPKDRFSAERLKGVDSTLKIQPAKLEDSAVYLCASSLDRVRGNTIYFGEGSWLTVV.

CDR3 in DNA: TGTGCCAGCAGTTACGGGACCGAGGGAGCAGATACGCAGTATTTT. Translating gives CASSYGTEGADTQYF. The chain recombines TRBV6-5 with TRBJ2-3; either TRBD1 or TRBD2 may fit D (5 bases each). This CDR3 region has 15 residues. The germline CDR1 and CDR2 sequences are MNHEY and SVGAGI. The ends were cut back, 2 bases at V and 4 bases at J, with 13 bases in the middle.

The genes are TRBV27 and TRBJ2-1; TRBD2 agrees at 11 bases. Germline V gene sequence: CDR1 MNHEY, CDR2 SMNVEV (reference sequence). This CDR3 comprises 15 residues. V lost 3 bases, J lost 8 bases, and 6 bases stayed unmatched. CDR3 DNA: TGTGCCAGCAGTTTGAAACTAGCGGGAGTTTATGAGCAGTTCTTC. Translated: CASSLKLAGVYEQFF.

The chain employs TRBV19 and TRBJ1-5; tentatively, D is TRBD1 (6 bases). Germline V gives CDR1 LNHDA, CDR2 SQIVND (reference sequence). V lost 5 bases to trimming and J lost 2 bases, with 13 bases between them. This CDR3 contains 15 residues. The DNA of the CDR3 is TGTGCCAGTAGTTTGGCAGGGGAACGCAATCAGCCCCAGCATTTT. Protein product: CASSLAGERNQPQHF.

The genes are TRBV4-1 and TRBJ2-1; 8 nucleotides match TRBD2. The ends lost 1 base at V and 5 bases at J; junction bases unmatched: 16. The CDR3 loop spans 19 amino acids. CDR1 and CDR2 (germline): MGHRA, YSYEKL. CDR3 coding DNA: TGCGCCAGCAGCCAAGCTGGCGGGGGGAGCCGCTCCGTGGACAATGAGCAGTTCTTC. This gives the protein CASSQAGGGSRSVDNEQFF.

The chain combines TRBV6-1 with TRBJ2-7; D could derive from TRBD1 or TRBD2 (5 bases each). V lost 6 bases to trimming and J lost 6 bases, with 15 bases between them. The CDR3 extends over 13 amino acids. Germline CDR1 is MNHNS and CDR2 is SASEGT. CDR3 nucleotide sequence: TGTGCCAGCAGCGAGGGGTACGGGATCGAGCAGTACTTC. Protein sequence: CASSEGYGIEQYF.

The V call is TRBV11-1, the J call TRBJ1-6; D unresolved. Per germline, CDR1 SGHAT and CDR2 FQDESV (reference sequence). CDR3 size: 12 residues. V was shortened by 1 base and J by 7 bases, with 2 bases between the two germline ends. The CDR3 region has the DNA TGTGCCAGCAGCTTAGTGAATTCACCCCTCCACTTT. Its translation: CASSLVNSPLHF.

V and J are TRBV28 and TRBJ1-2, with TRBD1 as a possible D gene (6 bases). This CDR3 has 14 amino acids. Germline loops: CDR1 MDHEN, CDR2 SYDVKM. Trimming cost V 6 bases and J 9 bases, with 20 bases left between them. The CDR3 nucleotides read TGTGCCAGCAGATTTTTAGAAGGGGGGCGCAGCTACACCTTC. It is translated as CASRFLEGGRSYTF.

The gene calls are TRBV29-1 and TRBJ1-2; D not certain. V lost 4 bases to trimming and J lost 0 bases, with 6 bases between them. Germline V lookup: CDR1 SQVTM, CDR2 ANQGSEA. CDR3 length equals 12 residues. CDR3 in DNA: TGCAGCGTTGGGTCTACTAACTATGGCTACACCTTC. This sequence encodes CSVGSTNYGYTF.

The rearrangement links TRBV19 to TRBJ1-6; the D is unclear. The CDR3 runs 14 residues. V lost 5 bases and J lost 9, with 14 bases in between. CDR1 is LNHDA, CDR2 SQIVND, per germline (reference sequence). The CDR3 DNA reads as TGTGCCAGTAGTTCAGACGGGGAGGTTTCACCCCTCCACTTT. It translates to CASSSDGEVSPLHF.

The chain links TRBV9 to TRBJ2-5; a weak D match, TRBD1 (6 bases). CDR1 is SGDLS and CDR2 is YYNGEE in the germline V gene. The CDR3 runs to 15 residues. The V end lost 3 bases, the J end lost 5 bases, and 17 bases lay between the germline ends. CDR3 nucleotides: TGTGCCAGCAGCGCACCCGGTGAGGGGGACGAGACCCAGTACTTC. This translates into CASSAPGEGDETQYF.